These 27 T cell receptor beta chains originate from one sample sequenced in a study of T cells in localized non-small cell lung cancer. Generated by immunoSEQ multiplex PCR, the TCRdb table keeps only in-frame clones and is missing some. The data contain 90,000 to 95,000 clones, 87% of them singletons. Sample: peripheral blood, taken before any cancer treatment. Source of these receptors: a man aged 40 to 70 with stage I squamous cell lung carcinoma.

DNA for the CDR3: TGTGCCAGCCCCCAGGGCGGTGGCTACACCTTC. It is translated as CASPQGGGYTF. V gene TRBV9 combines with J gene TRBJ1-2; TRBD1 might be the D (5 bases). Germline CDR1 and CDR2: SGDLS and YYNGEE. V gave up 7 bases and J gave up 7 bases, with 11 bases separating them. The CDR3 contains 11 residues.

This rearrangement joins TRBV5-1 to TRBJ2-2, with 9 nucleotides matching TRBD1. The V and J ends lost 3 bases and 4 bases, in that order; junction bases with no gene match: 7. The CDR3 consists of 16 residues. Per germline, CDR1 SGHRS and CDR2 YFSETQ. In DNA form, the CDR3 reads TGCGCCAGCAGCTCAACCGGGACAGGGACCACCGGGGAGCTGTTTTTT. Encoded protein: CASSSTGTGTTGELFF.

For the CDR3, the DNA is TGTGCCAGCAGGCAAACTTCTTATCCGGGACTGAGCTCCTACGAGCAGTACTTC. It encodes CASRQTSYPGLSSYEQYF. The J gene is TRBJ2-7, the V gene TRBV7-2, with D maybe TRBD2 (6 bases). Germline-derived CDR1 and CDR2 are SGHTA and FQGNSA. The CDR3 totals 18 residues. Trimming cost V 6 bases and J 0 bases, with 24 bases left between them.

V gene TRBV7-3 combines with J gene TRBJ2-6, with 9 bases fitting TRBD2. CDR3 length: 18 residues. Germline lookup yields CDR1 SGHTA and CDR2 FQGTGA. The ends lost 5 bases at V and 4 bases at J; junction bases unmatched: 12. CDR3 sequence reads: CASSPRLLAGLGANVLTF. CDR3 DNA sequence: TGTGCCAGCAGCCCAAGGTTGCTAGCGGGGCTCGGGGCCAACGTCCTGACTTTC.

In nucleotides, the CDR3 is TGTGCCTGGAGCCAGGGTTATGGCTACACCTTC. It specifies CAWSQGYGYTF. This chain connects TRBV30 to TRBJ1-2; perhaps TRBD1 as D (5 bases). The CDR3 sequence is 11 residues long. CDR1 is GTSNPN and CDR2 is SVGIG in the germline V gene (reference sequence). V lost 3 bases and J 5 bases, leaving 7 bases between the germline ends.

The genes are TRBV6-5 and TRBJ1-1; perhaps TRBD1 as D (5 bases). Germline V gene data show CDR1 as MNHEY and CDR2 as SVGAGI. Trimming shortened V by 5 bases and J by 1 base, and 8 bases separated the two germline ends. The CDR3 runs 13 residues. The CDR3 sequence is CASSRTSNTEAFF. DNA for the CDR3: TGTGCCAGCAGTCGGACATCGAACACTGAAGCTTTCTTT.

This chain connects TRBV6-6 to TRBJ2-7; the D gene is possibly TRBD1 (5 bases). V was trimmed by 6 bases and J by 0 bases, leaving 15 bases between them. Per germline, CDR1 MNHNY and CDR2 SVGAGI (reference sequence). CDR3 length: 15 amino acids. The CDR3 region is CASSPTAIGSYEQYF. CDR3 in DNA: TGTGCCAGCAGCCCGACAGCGATCGGCTCCTACGAGCAGTACTTC.

CDR3 region: CATSRDQRGPYEQYF. CDR3 DNA sequence: TGTGCCACCAGCAGAGATCAAAGGGGCCCCTACGAGCAGTACTTC. The chain has TRBV15 and TRBJ2-7; maybe TRBD1 (5 bases). The germline V and J ends were trimmed by 0 bases and 2 bases, with 11 bases remaining between them. CDR3 size: 15 residues. CDR1 LNHNV and CDR2 YYDKDF come from the germline V gene (reference sequence).

V usage is TRBV4-3 and J usage is TRBJ1-3; D not certain. The CDR3 runs to 15 residues. The germline gives CDR1 LGHNA, CDR2 YSLEER. V lost 1 base and J 0 bases, leaving 7 bases between the germline ends. For the CDR3, the DNA is TGCGCCAGCAGCCAAGCGGGTAACTCTGGAAACACCATATATTTT. As protein: CASSQAGNSGNTIYF.

This rearrangement joins TRBV5-5 to TRBJ2-2; a weak D match, TRBD2 (7 bases). Germline V gene sequence: CDR1 SGHKS, CDR2 YYEKEE (reference sequence). The CDR3 sequence is 15 residues long. V was pared by 7 bases and J by 5 bases, with 18 bases between. Written as DNA, the CDR3 is TGTGCCAGCCTAGTGGGGAGGGGGGCGACCGGGGAGCTGTTTTTT. Its translation is CASLVGRGATGELFF.

The V gene is TRBV18, the J gene TRBJ2-3; D ambiguous. This CDR3 spans 12 amino acids. V was pared by 1 base and J by 3 bases, with 2 bases between. CDR1 is KGHSH, CDR2 LQKENI, per germline. CDR3 sequence reads: CASSPRTDTQYF. Written as DNA, the CDR3 is TGTGCCAGCTCACCACGAACAGATACGCAGTATTTT.

The CDR3 DNA follows: TGTGCCAGCAGCTTAGGGGGAGCTCAGCCCCAGCATTTT. This gives the protein CASSLGGAQPQHF. This sequence joins TRBV11-2 and TRBJ1-5; D gene ambiguous. This CDR3 comprises 13 residues. Germline CDR1 is SGHAT and CDR2 is FQNNGV. Trimming pared 1 base from V and 6 bases from J, leaving 7 bases between.

The chain carries TRBV2 and TRBJ1-3; D possibly corresponds to TRBD1 (6 bases). V lost 4 bases, J lost 0 bases, and 19 bases lay in between. CDR3 length: 18 amino acids. CDR1 and CDR2 from the germline V gene are SNHLY and FYNNEI. Here the CDR3 reads CASSAYPPGQDSGNTIYF. The CDR3 DNA follows: TGTGCCAGCAGTGCATACCCTCCGGGACAAGACTCTGGAAACACCATATATTTT.

J is TRBJ2-5 and V is TRBV7-2; TRBD2 matches at 8 bases. Germline CDR1 SGHTA, CDR2 FQGNSA. Trimming cost V 7 bases and J 5 bases; bases outside gene matches: 15. This CDR3 contains 16 residues. CDR3 amino acids: CASTRSGGALGETQYF. The CDR3 bases are TGTGCCAGCACCCGTTCCGGGGGGGCGTTGGGGGAGACCCAGTACTTC.

DNA for the CDR3: TGTGCCAGCAGCCCTGGGTTACGGTACGTTGAGCAGTTCTTC. Translated, it gives CASSPGLRYVEQFF. The J gene is TRBJ2-1, the V gene TRBV28; D is uncertain. V was shortened by 6 bases and J by 9 bases, with 18 bases between the two germline ends. CDR3 length: 14 residues. Germline V CDR1 and CDR2: MDHEN, SYDVKM.

This clone was observed a single time. The chain combines TRBV10-3 with TRBJ2-1; D may correspond to TRBD1 or TRBD2 (5 bases each). CDR3 length: 14 residues. The ends were cut back, 6 bases at V and 0 bases at J, with 9 bases in the middle. Germline loops: CDR1 ENHRY, CDR2 SYGVKD. The CDR3 DNA reads as TGTGCCATCAGCCCAGGGAGCTCCTACAATGAGCAGTTCTTC. It codes for CAISPGSSYNEQFF.

A note on this clone: One end of the junction is discordant with germline, which a read error may explain. This sequence joins TRBV6-6 and TRBJ2-7, with TRBD1 identical over 9 bases. The length of the CDR3 is 14 residues. Germline lookup yields CDR1 MNHNY and CDR2 SVGAGI (reference sequence). CDR3 coding DNA: TGTGCCACCAGTTACGGGACAGGGACCTACGAGCAGTACTTC. Amino acid sequence: CATSYGTGTYEQYF.

The chain employs TRBV10-2 and TRBJ2-5, with D tentatively TRBD2 (6 bases). CDR3 length: 13 residues. V lost 6 bases and J lost 5, with 13 bases in between. The V gene's germline CDR1 is WSHSY and CDR2 SAAADI. The CDR3 sequence is CASSGTSRETQYF. CDR3 bases: TGCGCCAGCAGCGGGACTTCGCGGGAGACCCAGTACTTC.

This chain links TRBV7-9 with TRBJ2-5, with D tentatively TRBD2 (6 bases). Germline loops: CDR1 SEHNR, CDR2 FQNEAQ (reference sequence). Trimming removed 2 bases at V and 4 bases at J, with 8 bases between. The CDR3 covers 13 residues. The CDR3 DNA sequence: TGTGCCAGCAGCTTAAACGGGGGAGAGACCCAGTACTTC. Residues: CASSLNGGETQYF. The whole variable domain, remainder taken from reference TRBV7-9 and TRBJ2-5, is DTGVSQNPRHKITKRGQNVTFRCDPISEHNRLYWYRQTLGQGPEFLTYFQNEAQLEKSRLLSDRFSAERPKGSFSTLEIQRTEQGDSAMYLCASSLNGGETQYFGPGTRLLVL.

This clone was observed a single time. The chain has TRBV2 and TRBJ1-5; unclear D gene. This CDR3 region has 13 residues. Trimming removed 4 bases from V and 4 bases from J, with 8 bases in between. The germline CDR1 and CDR2 sequences are SNHLY and FYNNEI. The CDR3 DNA is TGTGCCAGCAGTGTCGAGGGTAATCAGCCCCAGCATTTT. This gives the protein CASSVEGNQPQHF.

Regarding this clone: The identical CDR3 is also encoded by other nucleotide sequences in the sample. V gene TRBV6-1 combines with J gene TRBJ1-5; 8 nucleotides line up with TRBD1. V gave up 4 bases and J gave up 2 bases; unmatched junction bases: 1. Germline V gives CDR1 MNHNS, CDR2 SASEGT. The CDR3 length is 14 residues. Here the CDR3 reads CASSAGGGNQPQHF. The CDR3 DNA reads as TGTGCCAGCAGTGCAGGGGGCGGCAATCAGCCCCAGCATTTT.

This clone was recorded only once. V and J are TRBV11-2 and TRBJ2-5, with 10 bases that match TRBD2. J was trimmed by 3 bases and V by 0 bases; bases with no gene match: 4. There are 16 residues in the CDR3. CDR1 is SGHAT and CDR2 is FQNNGV in the germline V gene. The DNA for the CDR3 is TGTGCCAGCAGCTTAGAACCTAGCGGGGGCAAAGAGACCCAGTACTTC. Protein product: CASSLEPSGGKETQYF.

The chain recombines TRBV28 with TRBJ2-4; TRBD2 agrees at 8 bases. CDR3 length: 17 amino acids. The V segment lost 4 bases and the J segment 1 base; nucleotides outside the gene matches: 9. Germline V gene sequence: CDR1 MDHEN, CDR2 SYDVKM. This CDR3 is CASSSPSGGTAKNIQYF. CDR3 bases: TGTGCCAGCAGTTCCCCCTCGGGAGGGACGGCCAAAAACATTCAGTACTTC.

The chain couples TRBV7-2 to TRBJ2-7, with 9 bases lining up with TRBD1. This CDR3 spans 14 amino acids. Germline CDR1 SGHTA, CDR2 FQGNSA. With V trimmed by 1 base and J by 6 bases, 4 bases remained unmatched. This CDR3 reads CASSLEGQGFEQYF. DNA of the CDR3: TGTGCCAGCAGCTTAGAGGGACAGGGCTTCGAGCAGTACTTC.

This clone was seen a single time. This sequence joins TRBV19 and TRBJ1-5; D gene ambiguous. The CDR3 runs to 17 residues. In germline, CDR1 is LNHDA, CDR2 SQIVND (reference sequence). Trimming stripped 3 bases from V and 0 bases from J, with 15 bases between. DNA for the CDR3: TGTGCCAGTAGTATGCCCCTCGGGCGGAATAGCAATCAGCCCCAGCATTTT. Translating it yields CASSMPLGRNSNQPQHF.

This chain connects TRBV4-2 to TRBJ1-6; no clear D. The CDR3 totals 15 residues. Trimming cost V 2 bases and J 6 bases, with 11 bases left between them. Germline V gene data show CDR1 as LGHNA and CDR2 as YNFKEQ. CDR3 in DNA: TGTGCCAGCAGCCAACTTTCCGACGGTAATTCACCCCTCCACTTT. Its protein product is CASSQLSDGNSPLHF.

The chain couples TRBV6-1 to TRBJ2-3; D is unclear. This CDR3 region has 15 residues. With 8 bases removed from V and 0 bases from J, the gap between germline ends came to 15 bases. The V gene's germline CDR1 is MNHNS and CDR2 SASEGT. DNA for the CDR3: TGTGCCAGCTTTGGGCCTAGTACTAGCACAGATACGCAGTATTTT. Translated: CASFGPSTSTDTQYF.